Each of the 10 T cell receptor beta chains below was sequenced from the same sample in a study of spatial heterogeneity in lung cancer. Time point meaning: sample taken at primary tumor resection. Whole RNA, which was extracted from tumor, nontumor lung tissue or frozen PBMC, was sequenced without any cell sorting. MiXCR, applied by TCRdb to the 5' RACE reads, yields one record per CDR3 protein. The sample lists about 6,100 distinct CDR3 sequences; around 12% were seen once. The sample in question was normal lung tissue next to the tumor, obtained at surgery. Every receptor here comes from a male donor with early-stage non-small cell lung cancer.

By share of the sample, this clonotype is medium-sized. This chain connects TRBV29-1 to TRBJ1-1, with TRBD1 matching 7 bases. The CDR3 contains 12 residues. Germline V gene lookup returns CDR1 SQVTM and CDR2 ANQGSEA. The J segment lost 2 bases and the V segment lost 5 bases, leaving 2 bases of the junction unmatched. In DNA form, the CDR3 reads TGCAGCGTTCGGGACAGTAACACTGAAGCTTTCTTT. Its protein product is CSVRDSNTEAFF.

CDR3 region: CASISGRYYSYEQYF. CDR3 DNA sequence: TGTGCCAGCATCTCAGGACGGTACTACTCCTACGAGCAGTACTTC. This rearrangement joins TRBV7-8 to TRBJ2-7; D ambiguous. The CDR3 spans 15 residues. Looked up from germline, CDR1 is SGHVS and CDR2 is FQNEAQ. V was pared by 7 bases and J by 0 bases, with 16 bases between.

The chain joins TRBV12-3 or TRBV12-4 to TRBJ2-1, with D uncertain. Trimming pared 6 bases from V and 7 bases from J, leaving 4 bases between. CDR3 length: 10 amino acids. CDR3 protein: CASRSNEQFF. CDR3 coding DNA: TGTGCCAGCAGGAGTAATGAGCAGTTCTTC.

By share of the sample, this clonotype is medium-sized. This sequence joins TRBV7-9 and TRBJ1-2; 9 bases are a match to TRBD1. Germline-derived CDR1 and CDR2 are SEHNR and FQNEAQ (reference sequence). V lost 4 bases, J lost 7 bases, and 10 bases stayed unmatched. This CDR3 comprises 15 residues. Here the CDR3 reads CASSSPGQGMSGYTF. The CDR3 coding sequence is TGTGCCAGCAGCTCACCGGGACAGGGAATGAGTGGCTACACCTTC.

This clonotype counts as medium-sized. This chain links TRBV12-3 or TRBV12-4 with TRBJ2-7, with 12 positions matching TRBD2. The V gene end was trimmed by 6 bases and the J gene end by 5 bases; junction bases not matched to a gene: 20. The CDR3 has 19 residues. The CDR3 DNA is TGTGCCAGCAGACCAACCGCGGGACTAGCGGGTTTCCACGTCGACGAGCAGTACTTC. It is translated as CASRPTAGLAGFHVDEQYF.

This clonotype is labeled as medium-sized. The rearrangement uses TRBV10-3 and TRBJ2-7; 13 bases are a match to TRBD2. Germline assignment: CDR1 ENHRY and CDR2 SYGVKD. This CDR3 spans 15 amino acids. J gave up 6 bases and V 6 bases, and 8 bases lay outside the gene matches. The CDR3 is CAIRSGTSGTREQYF. The CDR3 nucleotides are TGTGCCATCAGGAGTGGGACTAGCGGGACTCGCGAGCAGTACTTC.

Ten or more counts support this clonotype. The rearrangement joins TRBV5-1 to TRBJ1-4, with D possibly matching TRBD1 (5 bases). Per germline, CDR1 SGHRS and CDR2 YFSETQ. The CDR3 sequence is 14 residues long. The V and J ends lost 6 bases and 6 bases respectively, with 15 bases between them. CDR3 nucleotide sequence: TGCGCCAGCACCCTGCGGGGGGTAGATGAAAAACTGTTTTTT. Its translation is CASTLRGVDEKLFF.

In this sample, this clonotype is medium-sized. CDR3 nucleotide sequence: TGTGCCAGCAGCTCATCAGGGGTTACACGGTTCTTC. It encodes CASSSSGVTRFF. The gene calls are TRBV14 and TRBJ2-1; a possible D gene is TRBD1 (6 bases). V lost 5 bases, J lost 15 bases, and 17 bases lay in between. CDR3 size: 12 residues. Germline loops: CDR1 SGHDN, CDR2 FVKESK.

This clonotype was detected ten times or more. The chain links TRBV7-3 to TRBJ2-5, with D maybe TRBD2 (6 bases). The germline V gene has CDR1 SGHTA and CDR2 FQGTGA. V lost 2 bases and J 3 bases, leaving 13 bases between the germline ends. The CDR3 has 15 amino acids. This CDR3 is CASSLGGYREETQYF. As DNA, the CDR3 is TGTGCCAGCAGCTTAGGGGGGTACCGCGAAGAGACCCAGTACTTC.

By frequency in the sample, this clonotype is medium-sized (0.01 to 0.1%). This chain joins TRBV6-6 and TRBJ2-5; 9 bases are shared with TRBD1. J gave up 5 bases and V 6 bases, and 4 bases lay outside the gene matches. The CDR3 consists of 13 residues. The germline V gene has CDR1 MNHNY and CDR2 SVGAGI (reference sequence). The CDR3 coding sequence is TGTGCCAGCAGCCGACAGGGGGTGGAGACCCAGTACTTC. It codes for CASSRQGVETQYF.